The 21 T cell receptor beta chains below come from one sample, sequenced in a study of spatial heterogeneity in lung cancer. Study-level points and caveats: Higher tumor mutation counts went along with higher counts of expanded intratumoral alpha and beta TCRs.

One entry per CDR3 protein, called by TCRdb with MiXCR from the 5' RACE reads. The sample records roughly 16,000 distinct CDR3 sequences, under 8% being singletons. The sample's time point: sample taken at primary tumor resection. No antigen has been assigned to these receptors. The source material was lung tumor tissue, sampled at surgery. Receptors originate from a male donor with early-stage non-small cell lung cancer.

This clonotype was seen repeatedly, ten times or more. Little can be read into the size of this beta chain, an off-target read in a library designed for alpha chains. The chain combines TRBV30 with TRBJ2-1, with TRBD2 identical over 10 bases. This CDR3 region has 16 residues. With 0 bases clipped from V and 7 bases from J, the junction kept 9 bases outside the gene matches. Per the germline V gene, CDR1 is GTSNPN and CDR2 is SVGIG (reference sequence). The CDR3 loop reads CAWSVQGGLARNEQFF. CDR3 sequence (DNA): TGTGCCTGGAGTGTACAAGGGGGACTAGCGAGAAATGAGCAGTTCTTC.

This clonotype showed up just a few times. This beta chain appears as a stray read in a library generated for alpha chains; its size is not informative. The chain carries TRBV20-1 and TRBJ2-1; maybe TRBD2 (5 bases). The germline V and J ends were trimmed by 3 bases and 0 bases, with 6 bases remaining between them. This CDR3 is built from 13 residues. Germline CDR1 is DFQATT and CDR2 is SNEGSKA (reference sequence). The CDR3 is CSASRDSYNEQFF. CDR3 sequence (DNA): TGCAGTGCTAGCCGGGACTCCTACAATGAGCAGTTCTTC.

This clonotype was seen many times. Being off target in a library aimed at alpha chains, this beta chain has a size of little meaning. V gene TRBV3-1 combines with J gene TRBJ2-3; the match to TRBD2 covers 7 bases. V trimming: 4 bases; J trimming: 0 bases; junction bases outside the gene matches: 4. Germline CDR1 LGHDT, CDR2 YNNKEL (reference sequence). This CDR3 is 15 amino acids long. As DNA, the CDR3 is TGTGCCAGCAGCCCGACTAGCACTAGCACAGATACGCAGTATTTT. Its protein is CASSPTSTSTDTQYF.

This clonotype is deemed medium-sized. Found in a library prepared for alpha chains, this beta chain is an off-target read, and its abundance has little meaning. This chain connects TRBV7-8 to TRBJ1-2; 10 nucleotides align to TRBD1. The CDR3 runs 16 residues. With 2 bases clipped from V and 5 bases from J, the junction kept 8 bases outside the gene matches. Germline V gives CDR1 SGHVS, CDR2 FQNEAQ. CDR3: CASSLLFRTGGYGYTF. The CDR3 DNA reads TGTGCCAGCAGCTTACTTTTCCGGACAGGGGGTTATGGCTACACCTTC. The full variable domain, its missing parts supplied by reference TRBV7-8 and TRBJ1-2, is GAGVSQSPRYKVAKRGQDVALRCDPISGHVSLFWYQQALGQGPEFLTYFQNEAQLDKSGLPSDRFFAERPEGSVSTLKIQRTQQEDSAVYLCASSLLFRTGGYGYTFGSGTRLTVV.

The table lists this clonotype with a few counts. A library prepared for alpha chains yielded this beta chain as an off-target read; its size is of little meaning. The rearrangement links TRBV9 to TRBJ2-1, with D tentatively TRBD2 (7 bases). The CDR3 sequence is 15 residues long. In germline, CDR1 is SGDLS, CDR2 YYNGEE. Trimming took off 4 bases at V and 3 bases at J, with 14 bases between the two ends. The CDR3 nucleotides read TGTGCCAGCAGCTCCGGGGGGCTGATCTACAATGAGCAGTTCTTC. Protein: CASSSGGLIYNEQFF.

This clonotype was counted at least ten times. Found in a library prepared for alpha chains, this beta chain is an off-target read, and its abundance has little meaning. The chain combines TRBV7-8 with TRBJ2-1, with D perhaps TRBD2 (5 bases). CDR1 and CDR2 (germline): SGHVS, FQNEAQ. This CDR3 is 15 amino acids long. The germline V and J ends were trimmed by 0 bases and 1 base, with 7 bases remaining between them. CDR3: CASSLAGASYNEQFF. The CDR3 DNA is TGTGCCAGCAGCTTAGCGGGAGCATCCTACAATGAGCAGTTCTTC.

This clonotype appeared many times. This beta chain is off target for a library built for alpha chains, so its abundance means little. The J gene is TRBJ2-5, the V gene TRBV6-1; perhaps D is TRBD1 or TRBD2 (5 bases each). The CDR3 has 15 residues. CDR1 and CDR2 from the germline V gene are MNHNS and SASEGT. Deletions cut 7 bases from V and 0 bases from J, with 15 bases between. In nucleotides, the CDR3 is TGTGCCAGCACCCGCTTATGGGGGAACCAAGAGACCCAGTACTTC. The encoded protein is CASTRLWGNQETQYF.

This clonotype has ten or more counts. In a library made to pick up alpha chains, this beta chain is a stray read with a size that means little. This chain uses TRBV7-2 with TRBJ2-2, with 9 bases that match TRBD2. J gave up 6 bases and V 3 bases, and 5 bases lay outside the gene matches. CDR3 length: 15 residues. Germline CDR1 reads SGHTA; CDR2 reads FQGNSA. The CDR3 protein is CASSFYGTSSGELFF. In DNA, the CDR3 is TGTGCCAGCAGCTTCTACGGGACTAGCTCCGGGGAGCTGTTTTTT.

This clonotype was seen repeatedly, ten times or more. A library made for alpha chains picked up this beta chain off target, so its size means little. This sequence joins TRBV18 and TRBJ2-3; D is ambiguous. This CDR3 is 14 amino acids long. V lost 0 bases, J lost 2 bases, and 6 bases lay in between. Germline CDR1 is KGHSH and CDR2 is LQKENI. The CDR3 loop is CASSPPQLTDTQYF. The CDR3 region has the DNA TGTGCCAGCTCACCACCCCAACTCACAGATACGCAGTATTTT.

There are many counts of this clonotype. In a library made to pick up alpha chains, this beta chain is a stray read with a size that means little. The V gene is TRBV5-6, the J gene TRBJ1-6; D gene ambiguous. There are 20 residues in the CDR3. Looked up from germline, CDR1 is SGHDT and CDR2 is YYEEEE. Trimming took 4 bases from V and 0 from J, leaving 23 bases between them. CDR3 sequence reads: CASSQFGRIQRSSYNSPLHF. In DNA, the CDR3 is TGTGCCAGCAGCCAATTCGGACGGATACAACGAAGCTCCTATAATTCACCCCTCCACTTT.

This clonotype has more than one count but fewer than ten. With the library built for alpha chains, this beta chain is off target and its frequency is not meaningful. The genes are TRBV7-9 and TRBJ2-7, with D unclear. Germline CDR1 SEHNR, CDR2 FQNEAQ (reference sequence). The CDR3 length is 13 residues. Trimming left V 0 bases short and J 2 bases short, with 5 bases between. CDR3 coding DNA: TGTGCCAGCAGCTTAGCAGGCCCCTACGAGCAGTACTTC. Amino acids: CASSLAGPYEQYF. The variable domain in full, completed from reference TRBV7-9 and TRBJ2-7, reads DTGVSQNPRHKITKRGQNVTFRCDPISEHNRLYWYRQTLGQGPEFLTYFQNEAQLEKSRLLSDRFSAERPKGSFSTLEIQRTEQGDSAMYLCASSLAGPYEQYFGPGTRLTVT.

This clonotype has at least ten counts. The size of this beta chain means little, since it is a stray read in a library made for alpha chains. The chain carries TRBV11-2 and TRBJ2-4; TRBD1 agrees at 8 bases. Trimming removed 4 bases from V and 6 bases from J; junction bases left unmatched: 5. Germline loops: CDR1 SGHAT, CDR2 FQNNGV. CDR3 length equals 14 residues. The CDR3 here is CASSSGQGLNIQYF. The DNA of the CDR3 is TGTGCCAGCAGCTCAGGACAGGGACTAAACATTCAGTACTTC. The variable domain in full, with the rest retrieved from reference TRBV11-2 and TRBJ2-4, is EAGVAQSPRYKIIEKRQSVAFWCNPISGHATLYWYQQILGQGPKLLIQFQNNGVVDDSQLPKDRFSAERLKGVDSTLKIQPAKLEDSAVYLCASSSGQGLNIQYFGAGTRLSVL.

This clonotype was picked up a small number of times. This beta chain was picked up by a library intended for alpha chains and is off target, so its count carries little meaning. The chain is built from TRBV20-1 and TRBJ2-7, with D possibly TRBD1 on 6 matching bases. The CDR3 extends over 14 amino acids. Trimming removed 6 bases at V and 6 bases at J, with 21 bases between. Looked up from germline, CDR1 is DFQATT and CDR2 is SNEGSKA (reference sequence). The DNA of the CDR3 is TGCAGTGCCGAGGACAGAACGAAGAACCGCGAGCAGTACTTC. This gives the protein CSAEDRTKNREQYF.

This clonotype occurred many times. The library was designed around alpha chains, so this beta chain is a stray read whose abundance carries little weight. The rearrangement links TRBV11-2 to TRBJ2-5; D is unresolved. Looked up from germline, CDR1 is SGHAT and CDR2 is FQNNGV. This CDR3 has 13 residues. Trimming left V 4 bases short and J 3 bases short, with 9 bases between. For the CDR3, the DNA is TGTGCCAGCAGCTCCTTAGTGGAAGAGACCCAGTACTTC. Amino acid sequence: CASSSLVEETQYF.

This clonotype came up many times. This beta chain came through as a stray read in a library set up for alpha chains, and its size says little. The chain employs TRBV2 and TRBJ2-5; a weak D match, TRBD1 (5 bases). CDR1 is SNHLY and CDR2 is FYNNEI in the germline V gene. This CDR3 spans 13 amino acids. Trimming stripped 11 bases from V and 2 bases from J, with 15 bases between. In DNA form, the CDR3 reads TGTGCCGGCGCCCAGGGAATTCAAGAGACCCAGTACTTC. It translates to CAGAQGIQETQYF.

This clonotype was seen many times. The library was prepared for alpha chains; this beta chain is a stray read, so its frequency means little. The V call is TRBV7-9, the J call TRBJ2-7; 7 bases line up with TRBD1. The CDR3 covers 16 residues. With V trimmed by 0 bases and J by 3 bases, 8 bases remained unmatched. CDR1 and CDR2 (germline): SEHNR, FQNEAQ (reference sequence). CDR3 sequence reads: CASSLAFGRGYYEQYF. DNA of the CDR3: TGTGCCAGCAGCTTAGCTTTTGGCAGGGGGTACTACGAGCAGTACTTC.

This clonotype was detected many times. The size of this beta chain means little, since it is a stray read in a library made for alpha chains. The chain combines TRBV29-1 with TRBJ2-2; D ambiguous. Trimming took 5 bases from V and 2 from J, leaving 6 bases between them. The CDR3 loop spans 12 amino acids. Germline V gives CDR1 SQVTM, CDR2 ANQGSEA. DNA for the CDR3: TGCAGCGTTAGGGTTAACACCGGGGAGCTGTTTTTT. This gives the protein CSVRVNTGELFF.

In its sample, this clonotype was seen many times. This beta chain lies outside the target of a library built for alpha chains; its clone size means little. The V and J genes are TRBV10-2 and TRBJ2-2, with D unclear. The ends were cut back, 4 bases at V and 0 bases at J, with 3 bases in the middle. Germline lookup yields CDR1 WSHSY and CDR2 SAAADI. This CDR3 contains 13 residues. The chain's CDR3 is CASSATNTGELFF. DNA for the CDR3: TGCGCCAGCAGTGCGACGAACACCGGGGAGCTGTTTTTT.

Ten or more counts support this clonotype. Since it is a stray read in a library aimed at alpha chains, this beta chain has a size that is not meaningful. This chain uses TRBV20-1 with TRBJ2-7, with 7 bases identical to TRBD1. Germline values: CDR1 DFQATT, CDR2 SNEGSKA (reference sequence). The CDR3 is 15 amino acids. Trimming took 5 bases from V and 0 from J; bases not matched to a gene: 10. This CDR3 is CSAVRSAGGSYEQYF. The CDR3 nucleotides read TGCAGTGCTGTGCGTTCGGCAGGGGGCTCCTACGAGCAGTACTTC.

In this sample, this clonotype turned up many times. The library was prepared for alpha chains; this beta chain is a stray read, so its frequency means little. This chain joins TRBV12-3 or TRBV12-4 and TRBJ2-6; D unclear. The CDR3 totals 12 residues. The CDR3 sequence is CAISVGANVLTF. The CDR3 coding sequence is TGTGCTATATCGGTTGGGGCCAACGTCCTGACTTTC.

This clonotype was observed at least ten times. As an off-target read in a library built for alpha chains, this beta chain has a frequency of little significance. The chain employs TRBV20-1 and TRBJ2-1; 10 bases match TRBD2. This CDR3 spans 13 amino acids. V gave up 3 bases and J gave up 16 bases; unmatched junction bases: 12. In germline, CDR1 is DFQATT, CDR2 SNEGSKA (reference sequence). The CDR3 coding sequence is TGCAGTGCTAGTGATAGCGGGGGGCGTTCGGAATTCTTC. Amino acids: CSASDSGGRSEFF.